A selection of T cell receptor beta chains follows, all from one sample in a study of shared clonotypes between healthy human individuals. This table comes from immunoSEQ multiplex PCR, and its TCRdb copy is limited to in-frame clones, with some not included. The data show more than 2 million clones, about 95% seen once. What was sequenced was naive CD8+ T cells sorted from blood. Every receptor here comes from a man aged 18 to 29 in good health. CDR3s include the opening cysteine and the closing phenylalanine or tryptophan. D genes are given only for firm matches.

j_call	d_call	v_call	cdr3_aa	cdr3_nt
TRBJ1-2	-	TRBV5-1	CASSLTALYGYTF	TGCGCCAGCAGCCTGACAGCGCTCTATGGCTACACCTTC
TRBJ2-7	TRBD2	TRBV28	CASSLKRGDYEQYF	TGTGCCAGCAGTTTAAAGCGGGGCGACTACGAGCAGTACTTC
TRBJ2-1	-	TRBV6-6	CASSSTTALYNEQFF	TGTGCCAGCAGTTCCACCACAGCTTTATACAATGAGCAGTTCTTC
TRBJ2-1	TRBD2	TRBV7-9	CASSRAAGSYNEQFF	TGTGCCAGCAGCCGGGCAGCGGGATCCTACAATGAGCAGTTCTTC
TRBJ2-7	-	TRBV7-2	CASTPGVTPYEQYF	TGTGCCAGCACCCCGGGGGTTACCCCCTACGAGCAGTACTTC
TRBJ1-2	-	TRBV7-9	CASSSGRVGYGYTF	TGTGCCAGCAGCTCGGGGAGGGTCGGGTATGGCTACACCTTC
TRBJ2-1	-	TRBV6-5	CASRPGTSEKQFF	TGTGCCAGCAGGCCAGGGACGTCGGAAAAGCAGTTCTTC
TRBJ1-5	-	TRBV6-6	CASSYPDQNQPQHF	TGTGCCAGCAGTTACCCTGACCAAAATCAGCCCCAGCATTTT
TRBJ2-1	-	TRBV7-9	CASSLSSREYNEQFF	TGTGCCAGCAGCTTATCCTCCCGCGAATACAATGAGCAGTTCTTC
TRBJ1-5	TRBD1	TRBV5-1	CASRPTGESNQPQHF	TGCGCCAGCAGGCCGACAGGGGAGAGCAATCAGCCCCAGCATTTT
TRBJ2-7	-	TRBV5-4	CASSLQGGPLEQYF	TGTGCCAGCAGCCTCCAAGGGGGGCCCCTCGAGCAGTACTTC
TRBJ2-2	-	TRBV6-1	CASSEVLVTYTGELFF	TGTGCCAGCAGTGAAGTCTTAGTGACTTACACCGGGGAGCTGTTTTTT
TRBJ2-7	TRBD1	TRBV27	CASSPSTGLYDEQYF	TGTGCCAGCAGTCCGTCGACAGGGCTTTACGACGAGCAGTACTTC
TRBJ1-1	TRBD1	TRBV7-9	CASSLEGRGGWNTEAFF	TGTGCCAGCAGCTTGGAGGGGAGAGGGGGCTGGAACACTGAAGCTTTCTTT
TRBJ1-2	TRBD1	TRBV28	CASSSPGQRYGYTF	TGTGCCAGCAGTTCCCCGGGACAGCGTTATGGCTACACCTTC
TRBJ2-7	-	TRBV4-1	CASSPTVSYEQYF	TGCGCCAGCAGCCCGACAGTTTCCTACGAGCAGTACTTC